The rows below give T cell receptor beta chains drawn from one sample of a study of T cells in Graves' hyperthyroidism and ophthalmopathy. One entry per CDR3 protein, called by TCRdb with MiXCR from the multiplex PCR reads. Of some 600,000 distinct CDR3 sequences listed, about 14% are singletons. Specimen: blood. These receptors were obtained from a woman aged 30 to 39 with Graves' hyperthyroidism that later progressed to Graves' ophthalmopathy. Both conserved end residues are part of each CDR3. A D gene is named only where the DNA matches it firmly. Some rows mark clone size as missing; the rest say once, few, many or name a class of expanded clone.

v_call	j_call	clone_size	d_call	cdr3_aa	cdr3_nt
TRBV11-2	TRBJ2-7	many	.	CASSLGTFGGTESYEQYF	TGTGCCAGCAGCTTAGGAACCTTTGGCGGGACAGAGAGCTACGAGCAGTACTTC
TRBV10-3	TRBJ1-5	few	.	CAISVGPEGQPQHF	TGTGCCATCAGTGTTGGACCCGAGGGCCAGCCCCAGCATTTT
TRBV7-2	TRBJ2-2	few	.	CASSDRGGIHTGELFF	TGTGCCAGCAGCGATCGTGGGGGTATCCACACCGGGGAGCTGTTTTTT
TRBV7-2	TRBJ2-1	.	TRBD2	CASSLGGGLSEQFF	TGTGCCAGCAGCTTAGGGGGGGGTTTATCTGAGCAGTTCTTC
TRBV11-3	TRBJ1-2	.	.	CASSPRASEGSGYTF	TGTGCCAGCAGCCCCCGGGCCTCGGAGGGGAGTGGCTACACCTTC
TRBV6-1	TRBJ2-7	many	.	CASSEALGPLYEQYF	TGTGCCAGCAGTGAAGCGCTAGGCCCACTTTACGAGCAGTACTTC
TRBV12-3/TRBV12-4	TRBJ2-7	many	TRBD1	CASSWGQLGYEQYF	TGTGCCAGCAGTTGGGGACAGCTCGGCTACGAGCAGTACTTC
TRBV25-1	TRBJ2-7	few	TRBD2	CARDSLAGINYEQYF	TGTGCCAGGGATAGTCTAGCGGGCATTAATTACGAGCAGTACTTC
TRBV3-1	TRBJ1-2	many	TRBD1	CASSPDRGGNYGYTF	TGTGCCAGCAGTCCCGACAGGGGAGGCAACTATGGCTACACCTTC
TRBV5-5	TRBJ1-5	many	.	CASSVDTLSNQPQHF	TGTGCCAGCAGCGTGGACACCCTAAGCAATCAGCCCCAGCATTTT
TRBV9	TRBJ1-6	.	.	CASSVEGKSPLHF	TGTGCCAGCAGCGTAGAGGGGAAGTCACCCCTCCACTTT
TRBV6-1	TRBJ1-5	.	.	CASTAPDSNQPQHF	TGTGCCAGCACCGCCCCGGACAGCAATCAGCCCCAGCATTTT
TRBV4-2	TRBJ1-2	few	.	CASSQVQNRQEGGYTF	TGTGCCAGCAGCCAAGTTCAAAACCGTCAAGAGGGGGGCTACACCTTC
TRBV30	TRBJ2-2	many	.	CAWSVSVYGELFF	TGTGCCTGGAGTGTGTCCGTATACGGGGAGCTGTTTTTT
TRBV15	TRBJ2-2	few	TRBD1	CAASRGSGQGKAGELFF	TGTGCCGCCAGCAGGGGATCAGGACAGGGCAAAGCCGGGGAGCTGTTTTTT
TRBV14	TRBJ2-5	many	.	CASSQIWETQYF	TGTGCCAGCAGCCAAATCTGGGAGACCCAGTACTTC
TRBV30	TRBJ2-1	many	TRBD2	CAWSPKTSGRWNEQFF	TGTGCCTGGAGCCCGAAGACTAGCGGGAGGTGGAATGAGCAGTTCTTC
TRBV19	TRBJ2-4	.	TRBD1	CASKLPGQQNIQYF	TGTGCCAGTAAGCTTCCGGGACAGCAAAACATTCAGTACTTC
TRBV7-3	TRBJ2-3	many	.	CASSLTSAGTDTQYF	TGTGCCAGCAGCTTAACTTCAGCAGGGACAGATACGCAGTATTTT
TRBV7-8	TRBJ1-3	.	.	CASSETGWSGNTIYF	TGTGCCAGCAGCGAAACCGGTTGGTCTGGAAACACCATATATTTT
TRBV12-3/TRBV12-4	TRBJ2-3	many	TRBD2	CASSQGLADTDTQYF	TGTGCCAGCAGTCAGGGACTAGCCGACACAGATACGCAGTATTTT
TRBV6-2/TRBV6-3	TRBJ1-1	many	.	CASSYSEGRIPTEAFF	TGTGCCAGCAGTTACTCGGAGGGGCGGATTCCCACTGAAGCTTTCTTT
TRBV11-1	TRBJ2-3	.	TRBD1	CASSPGTDVGTQYF	TGTGCCAGCAGCCCCGGGACAGATGTGGGTACGCAGTATTTT
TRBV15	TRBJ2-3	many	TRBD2	CATSRGHSGGKTDTQYF	TGTGCCACCAGCAGAGGCCACAGCGGGGGCAAGACGGATACGCAGTATTTT
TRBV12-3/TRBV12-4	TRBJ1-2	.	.	CASSLEMGLSAGYTF	TGTGCCAGCAGTCTAGAGATGGGGTTATCGGCTGGCTACACCTTC
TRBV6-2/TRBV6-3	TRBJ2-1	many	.	CASTQGTVSEQFF	TGTGCCAGCACCCAAGGGACCGTGAGTGAGCAGTTCTTC
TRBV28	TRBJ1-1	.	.	CASSLSLSTPMNTEAFF	TGTGCCAGCAGTTTATCCTTAAGCACACCCATGAACACTGAAGCTTTCTTT
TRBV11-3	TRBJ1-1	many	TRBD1	CASRLGGYRDTEAFF	TGTGCCAGCAGACTAGGGGGCTATAGGGACACTGAAGCTTTCTTT
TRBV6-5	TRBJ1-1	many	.	CASSYSRGEAFF	TGTGCCAGCAGTTACTCGAGGGGGGAAGCTTTCTTT
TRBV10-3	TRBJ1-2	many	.	CAISEPDPAGYTF	TGTGCCATCAGTGAGCCTGACCCTGCTGGCTACACCTTC
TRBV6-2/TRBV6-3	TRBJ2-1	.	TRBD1	CASSYGQGSLDGEQFF	TGTGCCAGCAGTTATGGACAGGGTTCGCTAGACGGCGAGCAGTTCTTC